This T cell receptor beta chain was observed in a study of Ad26.COV2.S vaccination and SARS-CoV-2 variants. The method was immunoSEQ multiplex PCR; TCRdb's version includes in-frame clones alone and lacks a portion of them. The profile shows about 350,000 clones, about 91% of them singletons. As concerns this clone: Its antigen is still unknown.

Study-wide findings and caveats: Vaccinees showed greater spike-specific TCR breadth than placebo recipients. Substantial breadth was reported for post-vaccination spike-specific CD8+ and CD4+ T cells.

The source is a human donor who had recovered from COVID-19. This material consisted of peripheral blood, taken after recovery from COVID-19.

CDR3 loop: CASSQYRPGENGYTF. CDR3 bases: TGCGCCAGCAGTCAATACCGGCCAGGGGAGAATGGCTACACCTTC. The gene calls are TRBV23-1 and TRBJ1-2; tentatively, D is TRBD1 (6 bases). TRBV23-1 is an ORF, with its function uncertain. V was trimmed by 1 base and J by 6 bases, leaving 15 bases between them. This CDR3 comprises 15 residues.